This entry is about one TCR beta chain. This entry belongs to a study of OX40 agonist ivuxolimab in advanced cancers. Germline-derived CDR1 and CDR2 are LNHDA and SQIVND (reference sequence). This CDR3 region has 13 residues. Germline trimming cut 6 bases from V and 7 bases from J; bases unmatched to any gene: 5. Clones were read by immunoSEQ multiplex PCR, and TCRdb kept only the in-frame ones, dropping some. This table holds about 70,000 clones, 87% found once. The rearrangement uses TRBV19 and TRBJ1-4; 7 nucleotides match TRBD1. The specimen comprised CD4+ or CD8+ T cells sorted from blood, sampled in a trial of the OX40 agonist ivuxolimab. The source is an adult with an advanced solid tumor such as melanoma, head and neck, liver or kidney cancer. DNA of the CDR3: TGTGCCAGTAGGGGGACAGTGGTTGAAAAACTGTTTTTT. Translating it yields CASRGTVVEKLFF.